A selection of T cell receptor beta chains follows, all from one sample in a study of technical replicates of blood from a few donors. Assay: immunoSEQ multiplex PCR; the TCRdb copy retains only in-frame clones and omits some. The sample contains over 50,000 clones, 75% to 90% of which appear only once. Sequencing input: PBMCs. These receptors originate from a human donor in good health. Some clones in this sample may be carry-over from other donors' samples. CDR3s include the opening cysteine and the closing phenylalanine or tryptophan. The order of the fields is clone size, D gene, CDR3 length, J gene, V gene, CDR3 protein, CDR3 DNA. A D gene is named only where the DNA matches it firmly. Some rows have no size entry. The others give once, few or many, or a class for an expanded clone.

size: -; D: -; length: 14; J: TRBJ1-5; V: TRBV7-2; CDR3: CASSLDRSNQPQHF; DNA: TGTGCCAGCAGCTTGGACAGAAGCAATCAGCCCCAGCATTTT
size: -; D: TRBD1; length: 14; J: TRBJ2-7; V: TRBV6-5; CDR3: CASSGSRGSYEQYF; DNA: TGTGCCAGCAGTGGGAGCAGGGGGTCCTACGAGCAGTACTTC
size: -; D: -; length: 12; J: TRBJ2-7; V: TRBV7-2; CDR3: CASSASRREQYF; DNA: TGTGCCAGCAGCGCATCCCGCAGGGAGCAGTACTTC
size: -; D: -; length: 13; J: TRBJ1-2; V: TRBV2; CDR3: CASMTGSQKGYTF; DNA: TGTGCCAGCATGACCGGGTCCCAAAAAGGCTACACCTTC
size: -; D: -; length: 12; J: TRBJ2-3; V: TRBV9; CDR3: CASSGRGDTQYF; DNA: TGTGCCAGCAGCGGTCGCGGCGATACGCAGTATTTT
size: -; D: TRBD1; length: 13; J: TRBJ1-2; V: TRBV19; CDR3: CASRPDRDYGYTF; DNA: TGTGCCAGTAGGCCGGACAGGGATTATGGCTACACCTTC
size: -; D: TRBD2; length: 15; J: TRBJ2-5; V: TRBV6-5; CDR3: CASSSSGLGEETQYF; DNA: TGTGCCAGCAGTTCATCCGGACTAGGGGAAGAGACCCAGTACTTC
size: -; D: -; length: 17; J: TRBJ2-6; V: TRBV18; CDR3: CASSPGTGLSGANVLTF; DNA: TGTGCCAGCTCACCGGGAACAGGCCTCTCTGGGGCCAACGTCCTGACTTTC
size: -; D: TRBD1; length: 15; J: TRBJ2-7; V: TRBV9; CDR3: CASSVDRGPSYEQYF; DNA: TGTGCCAGCAGCGTTGACAGGGGACCTTCCTACGAGCAGTACTTC
size: -; D: TRBD2; length: 17; J: TRBJ2-2; V: TRBV5-1; CDR3: CASSLKKTGGNTGELFF; DNA: TGCGCCAGCAGCTTGAAGAAGACGGGGGGGAACACCGGGGAGCTGTTTTTT
size: -; D: TRBD1; length: 15; J: TRBJ2-7; V: TRBV7-9; CDR3: CASSPGGGQGYEQYF; DNA: TGTGCCAGCAGCCCAGGAGGCGGACAGGGGTACGAGCAGTACTTC
size: -; D: -; length: 13; J: TRBJ2-5; V: TRBV11-2; CDR3: CASSPVTEETQYF; DNA: TGTGCCAGCAGCCCGGTAACGGAAGAGACCCAGTACTTC
size: -; D: TRBD1; length: 16; J: TRBJ2-1; V: TRBV6-6; CDR3: CASSRDRGGTNNEQFF; DNA: TGTGCCAGCAGTCGCGACAGGGGGGGCACGAACAATGAGCAGTTCTTC
size: -; D: TRBD1; length: 17; J: TRBJ1-2; V: TRBV4-3; CDR3: CASSQALPGQTNYGYTF; DNA: TGCGCCAGCAGCCAAGCCCTCCCGGGACAGACTAACTATGGCTACACCTTC
size: -; D: -; length: 14; J: TRBJ2-7; V: TRBV5-1; CDR3: CASSRVRGPYEQYF; DNA: TGCGCCAGCAGCCGAGTCAGGGGTCCCTACGAGCAGTACTTC
size: -; D: TRBD2; length: 18; J: TRBJ2-1; V: TRBV7-9; CDR3: CASSLPSRLAGAKNEQFF; DNA: TGTGCCAGCAGCCTACCCTCTCGCCTAGCGGGGGCAAAAAATGAGCAGTTCTTC
size: -; D: -; length: 13; J: TRBJ1-6; V: TRBV5-4; CDR3: CASSSPDNSPLHF; DNA: TGTGCCAGCAGCTCCCCGGATAATTCACCCCTCCACTTT
size: -; D: -; length: 12; J: TRBJ1-5; V: TRBV6-6; CDR3: CASKQDNQPQHF; DNA: TGTGCCAGCAAACAGGATAATCAGCCCCAGCATTTT
size: -; D: -; length: 16; J: TRBJ1-5; V: TRBV2; CDR3: CASSFVGARDNQPQHF; DNA: TGTGCCAGCAGTTTTGTCGGCGCCAGGGATAATCAGCCCCAGCATTTT
size: -; D: TRBD2; length: 15; J: TRBJ2-7; V: TRBV10-3; CDR3: CAISGELAWPYEQYF; DNA: TGTGCCATCAGTGGCGAACTAGCGTGGCCCTACGAGCAGTACTTC
size: -; D: TRBD1; length: 13; J: TRBJ2-1; V: TRBV7-3; CDR3: CASSADRGREQFF; DNA: TGTGCCAGCAGCGCTGACAGGGGGCGTGAGCAGTTCTTC
size: -; D: -; length: 16; J: TRBJ1-5; V: TRBV6-1; CDR3: CASSESGRGSNQPQHF; DNA: TGTGCCAGCAGTGAAAGTGGCAGGGGTAGCAATCAGCCCCAGCATTTT
size: -; D: TRBD2; length: 17; J: TRBJ2-5; V: TRBV5-4; CDR3: CASTFGGTSGVGETQYF; DNA: TGTGCCAGCACCTTTGGAGGGACTAGCGGGGTGGGAGAGACCCAGTACTTC
size: -; D: -; length: 16; J: TRBJ1-2; V: TRBV5-4; CDR3: CASSLARLTPIYGYTF; DNA: TGTGCCAGCAGCTTGGCAAGACTTACACCTATCTATGGCTACACCTTC
size: many; D: -; length: 10; J: TRBJ1-1; V: TRBV29-1; CDR3: CSAGGLGAFF; DNA: TGCAGCGCCGGAGGCCTGGGGGCTTTCTTT
size: once; D: -; length: 17; J: TRBJ2-5; V: TRBV11-2; CDR3: CASSLAPRGSAQETQYF; DNA: TGTGCCAGCAGCTTAGCTCCCCGGGGTAGCGCCCAAGAGACCCAGTACTTC
size: -; D: TRBD2; length: 17; J: TRBJ2-7; V: TRBV7-8; CDR3: CASSFITSGRSTYEQYF; DNA: TGTGCCAGCAGCTTCATAACTAGCGGGAGGTCGACCTACGAGCAGTACTTC
size: -; D: TRBD1; length: 15; J: TRBJ1-2; V: TRBV9; CDR3: CASRGPGQGWGGYTF; DNA: TGTGCCAGCAGGGGTCCGGGACAGGGATGGGGCGGCTACACCTTC
size: -; D: -; length: 9; J: TRBJ1-2; V: TRBV21-1; CDR3: CATWRGYTF; DNA: TGTGCCACTTGGAGGGGCTACACCTTC
size: -; D: TRBD2; length: 16; J: TRBJ2-1; V: TRBV7-2; CDR3: CASSIEALAGYNEQFF; DNA: TGTGCCAGCAGCATAGAAGCACTAGCGGGATACAATGAGCAGTTCTTC
size: few; D: -; length: 13; J: TRBJ2-5; V: TRBV7-9; CDR3: CASSVWGDETQYF; DNA: TGTGCCAGCAGCGTCTGGGGGGATGAGACCCAGTACTTC
size: -; D: -; length: 13; J: TRBJ2-3; V: TRBV7-9; CDR3: CASSLREADTQYF; DNA: TGTGCCAGCAGCTTGAGGGAGGCAGATACGCAGTATTTT
size: -; D: TRBD2; length: 14; J: TRBJ2-3; V: TRBV7-2; CDR3: CASTLRGSTDTQYF; DNA: TGTGCCAGCACCCTGCGCGGGAGTACAGATACGCAGTATTTT
size: -; D: -; length: 13; J: TRBJ2-5; V: TRBV6-5; CDR3: CASSYDSGETQYF; DNA: TGTGCCAGCAGTTACGACAGTGGGGAGACCCAGTACTTC
size: -; D: -; length: 16; J: TRBJ1-6; V: TRBV5-1; CDR3: CASSKSGQNYNSPLHF; DNA: TGCGCCAGCAGCAAAAGTGGTCAGAATTATAATTCACCCCTCCACTTT
size: once; D: -; length: 15; J: TRBJ2-5; V: TRBV7-9; CDR3: CASSLSLSYQETQYF; DNA: TGTGCCAGCAGCTTAAGCTTGAGTTACCAAGAGACCCAGTACTTC
size: once; D: TRBD2; length: 16; J: TRBJ2-3; V: TRBV7-9; CDR3: CASRPRLAGDTDTQYF; DNA: TGTGCCAGCAGACCTAGACTAGCGGGGGACACAGATACGCAGTATTTT
size: -; D: TRBD2; length: 15; J: TRBJ2-7; V: TRBV4-1; CDR3: CASSQRTSGTYEQYF; DNA: TGCGCCAGCAGCCAAAGGACTAGCGGGACCTACGAGCAGTACTTC
size: -; D: -; length: 16; J: TRBJ2-1; V: TRBV7-9; CDR3: CASSLLRPSSYNEQFF; DNA: TGTGCCAGCAGCTTATTGAGGCCGAGCTCCTACAATGAGCAGTTCTTC
size: -; D: -; length: 17; J: TRBJ2-2; V: TRBV4-3; CDR3: CASSQVFERLNTGELFF; DNA: TGCGCCAGCAGCCAAGTATTCGAGCGGCTGAACACCGGGGAGCTGTTTTTT
size: -; D: TRBD2; length: 16; J: TRBJ2-7; V: TRBV5-4; CDR3: CASSLGGGVYSYEQYF; DNA: TGTGCCAGCAGCTTGGGGGGGGGAGTTTACTCCTACGAGCAGTACTTC
size: -; D: -; length: 13; J: TRBJ2-7; V: TRBV7-2; CDR3: CASSLAVTAEQYF; DNA: TGTGCCAGCAGCTTAGCGGTAACAGCCGAGCAGTACTTC
size: -; D: -; length: 13; J: TRBJ1-2; V: TRBV6-1; CDR3: CASSGLQTGGYTF; DNA: TGTGCCAGCAGTGGATTACAGACCGGTGGCTACACCTTC
size: -; D: -; length: 17; J: TRBJ1-5; V: TRBV18; CDR3: CASSPTGQPYSNQPQHF; DNA: TGTGCCAGCTCACCAACCGGACAGCCCTATAGCAATCAGCCCCAGCATTTT
size: -; D: -; length: 15; J: TRBJ1-1; V: TRBV10-3; CDR3: CAIKTSTGGVAEAFF; DNA: TGTGCCATCAAAACCTCCACAGGTGGAGTCGCTGAAGCTTTCTTT
size: few; D: TRBD2; length: 14; J: TRBJ2-4; V: TRBV5-1; CDR3: CASSVTSVPNIQYF; DNA: TGCGCCAGCAGCGTGACTAGCGTTCCTAACATTCAGTACTTC
size: once; D: -; length: 14; J: TRBJ2-7; V: TRBV23-1; CDR3: CASSQSNRSYEQYF; DNA: TGCGCCAGCAGTCAATCCAACAGATCCTACGAGCAGTACTTC
size: -; D: -; length: 12; J: TRBJ2-7; V: TRBV7-2; CDR3: CASNENSYEQYF; DNA: TGTGCCAGCAATGAGAACTCCTACGAGCAGTACTTC